This T cell receptor beta chain was identified during a study of blood T cell repertoires in COVID-19. The overall study: COVID-19 samples collected from the United States, Italy and Spain covered acute and convalescent phases.

With V trimmed by 3 bases and J by 2 bases, 7 bases remained unmatched. The CDR3 runs 16 residues. CDR1 SGHRS and CDR2 YFSETQ come from the germline V gene. Original processing notes: Estimates of nucleated cell counts were drawn from the amplification of reference gene primers. The table came from immunoSEQ multiplex PCR; TCRdb's copy has only in-frame clones and leaves some out. V and J calls and clone size come straight from that table; D and trimming were deduced from the DNA. The sample holds about 50,000 clones, roughly nine tenths seen once. This clone occurred once. Sequencing was done on a sample of peripheral blood. The rearrangement links TRBV5-1 to TRBJ2-3; the match to TRBD2 covers 9 bases. The clonotype comes from a woman of 80 years or more with acute or convalescent COVID-19. The CDR3 protein is CASSSAASGATDTQYF. The CDR3 nucleotides are TGCGCCAGCAGCTCCGCGGCTAGCGGGGCCACAGATACGCAGTATTTT.